Sequencing of this TCR beta chain was carried out in a study of OX40 agonist ivuxolimab in advanced cancers. Overall study results and limits: The study found among the lowest clonal expansion in partial responders at 0.1-3.0 mg/kg.

The table came from immunoSEQ multiplex PCR; TCRdb's copy has only in-frame clones and leaves some out. The data contain about 70,000 clones, around nine tenths of them singletons. This CDR3 spans 13 amino acids. Unmatched junction bases numbered 2, after V lost 6 bases and J lost 4 bases. Germline CDR1 LNHDA, CDR2 SQIVND (reference sequence). A remark on this clone: Its antigen remains unknown.

Sequenced material: CD4+ or CD8+ T cells sorted from blood, taken in a trial of the OX40 agonist ivuxolimab. The sequence came from an adult with an advanced solid tumor such as melanoma, head and neck, liver or kidney cancer. This sequence joins TRBV19 and TRBJ2-1, with 8 positions matching TRBD1. This CDR3 reads CASSTGGYNEQFF. CDR3 coding DNA: TGTGCCAGTAGCACAGGGGGTTACAATGAGCAGTTCTTC.